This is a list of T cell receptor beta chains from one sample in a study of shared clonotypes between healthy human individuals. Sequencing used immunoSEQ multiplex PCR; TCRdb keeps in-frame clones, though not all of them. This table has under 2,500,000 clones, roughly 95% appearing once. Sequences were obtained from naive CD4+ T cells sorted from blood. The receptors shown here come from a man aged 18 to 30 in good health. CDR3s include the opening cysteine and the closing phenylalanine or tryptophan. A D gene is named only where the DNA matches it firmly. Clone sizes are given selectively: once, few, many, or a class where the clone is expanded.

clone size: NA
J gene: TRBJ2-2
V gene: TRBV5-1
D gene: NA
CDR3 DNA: TGCGCCAGCAGCTTAGTGACACTAAACACCGGGGAGCTGTTTTTT
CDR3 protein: CASSLVTLNTGELFF

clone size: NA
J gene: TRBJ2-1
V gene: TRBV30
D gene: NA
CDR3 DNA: TGTGCCTGGAGCGGGGATGTCTACAATGAGCAGTTCTTC
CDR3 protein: CAWSGDVYNEQFF

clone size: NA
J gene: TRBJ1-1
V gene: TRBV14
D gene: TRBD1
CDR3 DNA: TGTGCCAGCAGCCAAGATTACAGGGGTAATGAGGCTTTCTTT
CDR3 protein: CASSQDYRGNEAFF

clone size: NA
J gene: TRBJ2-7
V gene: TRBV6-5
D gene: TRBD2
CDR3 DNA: TGTGCCAGCAGAGAAACAGGGCGGGAGGAGTACTTC
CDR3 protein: CASRETGREEYF

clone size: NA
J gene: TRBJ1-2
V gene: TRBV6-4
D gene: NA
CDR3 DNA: TGTGCCAGCAGTGACTTCACAGGGACGATTATGTTC
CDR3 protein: CASSDFTGTIMF

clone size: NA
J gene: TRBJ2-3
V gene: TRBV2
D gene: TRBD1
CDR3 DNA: TGTGCCAGCAGTGGAGTATACAGGGGGCGGCCAGATACGCAGTATTTT
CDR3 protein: CASSGVYRGRPDTQYF

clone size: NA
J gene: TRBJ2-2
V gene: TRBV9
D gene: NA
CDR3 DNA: TGTGCCAGCAGCGTAGGAGAGATGAACACCGGGGAGCTGTTTTTT
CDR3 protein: CASSVGEMNTGELFF

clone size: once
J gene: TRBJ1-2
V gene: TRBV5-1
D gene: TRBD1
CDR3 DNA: TGCGCCAGCAGCTTGTCCACTACCGGGACAGGGGGCGATGGCTACACCTTC
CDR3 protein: CASSLSTTGTGGDGYTF

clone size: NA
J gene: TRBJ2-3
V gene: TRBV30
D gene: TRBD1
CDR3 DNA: TGTGCCTGGAGTGGGACGACAGGGGGGGGTTCAGATACGCAGTATTTT
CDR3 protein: CAWSGTTGGGSDTQYF

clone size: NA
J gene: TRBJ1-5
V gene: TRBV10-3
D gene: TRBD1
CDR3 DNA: TGTGCCATCGGGACAGGGGGTTTAAGCAATCAGCCCCAGCATTTT
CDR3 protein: CAIGTGGLSNQPQHF

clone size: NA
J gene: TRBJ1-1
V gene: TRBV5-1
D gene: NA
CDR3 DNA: TGCGCCAGCAGCTCAGGTGAGGGTCACACTGAAGCTTTCTTT
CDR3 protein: CASSSGEGHTEAFF

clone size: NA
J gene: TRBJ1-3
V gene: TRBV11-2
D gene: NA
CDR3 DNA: TGTGCCAGCAGCCCGGGACATTACTCTGGAAACACCATATATTTT
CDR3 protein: CASSPGHYSGNTIYF

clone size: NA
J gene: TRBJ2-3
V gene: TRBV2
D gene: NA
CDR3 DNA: TGTGCCAGCAAGGTTCATAGCGATGGACCGGATACGCAGTATTTT
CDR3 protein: CASKVHSDGPDTQYF

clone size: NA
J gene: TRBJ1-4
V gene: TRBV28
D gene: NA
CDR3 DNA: TGTGCCAGCACCGAGGACACGCGTCGGGAAAAACTGTTTTTT
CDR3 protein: CASTEDTRREKLFF

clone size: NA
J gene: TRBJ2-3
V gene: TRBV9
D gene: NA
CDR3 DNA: TGTGCCAGCAGCGTTAACACAGATACGCAGTATTTT
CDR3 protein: CASSVNTDTQYF

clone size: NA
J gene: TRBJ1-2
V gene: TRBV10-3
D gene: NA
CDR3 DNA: TGTGCCATCAGTGACTTCGCCGGTTCTGCTGCAGGACTGGATGGCTACACCTTC
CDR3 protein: CAISDFAGSAAGLDGYTF

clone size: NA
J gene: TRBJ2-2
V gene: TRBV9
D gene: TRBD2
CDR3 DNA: TGTGCCAGCAGCGTAGCCCTAGCGGGAAAAAACACCGGGGAGCTGTTTTTT
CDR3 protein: CASSVALAGKNTGELFF

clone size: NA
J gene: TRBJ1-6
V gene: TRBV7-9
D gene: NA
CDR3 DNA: TGTGCCAGCAGCTTAGCGGAGCTGGATGCACCCCTCCACTTT
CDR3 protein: CASSLAELDAPLHF

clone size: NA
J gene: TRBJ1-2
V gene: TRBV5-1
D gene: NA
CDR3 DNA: TGCGCCAGCAGCTATTCCGGGAAATCAAATGGCTACACCTTC
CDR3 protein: CASSYSGKSNGYTF

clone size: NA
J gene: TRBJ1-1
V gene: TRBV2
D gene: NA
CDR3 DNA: TGTGCCAGCAGTGACTGGGCAGGAATGAACACTGAAGCTTTCTTT
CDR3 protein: CASSDWAGMNTEAFF

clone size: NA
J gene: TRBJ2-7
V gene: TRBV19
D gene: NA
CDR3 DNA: TGTGCCAGTAGGGCCACCGGCTCTACCTACGAGCAGTACTTC
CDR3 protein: CASRATGSTYEQYF